This T cell receptor beta chain was documented in a study of T cell changes during pregnancy in multiple sclerosis. Trimming removed 2 bases at V and 4 bases at J, with 16 bases between. The length of the CDR3 is 16 residues. Germline V lookup: CDR1 SGHNT, CDR2 YYREEE (reference sequence). TCRdb's copy holds only in-frame clones and misses some; the assay was immunoSEQ multiplex PCR. The sample lists roughly 75,000 clones, roughly 92% occurring once. The rearrangement joins TRBV5-4 to TRBJ1-3; no firm D call. The material was peripheral blood, obtained in the third trimester of pregnancy. This sequence originates from a female donor in good health, enrolled as a control in a pregnancy study. The CDR3: CASSFGGPYSGNTIYF. DNA for the CDR3: TGTGCCAGCAGCTTCGGCGGTCCCTACTCCGGAAACACCATATATTTT.